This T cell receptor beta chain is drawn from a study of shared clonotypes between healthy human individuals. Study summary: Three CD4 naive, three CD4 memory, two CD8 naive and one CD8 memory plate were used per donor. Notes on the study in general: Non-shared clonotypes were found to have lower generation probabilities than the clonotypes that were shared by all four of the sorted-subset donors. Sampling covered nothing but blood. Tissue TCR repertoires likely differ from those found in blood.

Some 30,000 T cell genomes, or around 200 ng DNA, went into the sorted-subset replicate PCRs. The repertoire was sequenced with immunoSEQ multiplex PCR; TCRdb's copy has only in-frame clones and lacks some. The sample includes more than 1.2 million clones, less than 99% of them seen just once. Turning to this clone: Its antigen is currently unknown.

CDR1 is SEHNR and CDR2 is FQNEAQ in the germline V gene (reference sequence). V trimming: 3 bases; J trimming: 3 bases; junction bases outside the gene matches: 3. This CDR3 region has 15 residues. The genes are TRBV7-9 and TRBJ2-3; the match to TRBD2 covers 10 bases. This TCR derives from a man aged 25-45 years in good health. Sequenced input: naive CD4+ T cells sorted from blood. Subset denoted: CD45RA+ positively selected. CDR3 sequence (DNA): TGTGCCAGCAGCTTTGCTAGCGGGAGTACAGATACGCAGTATTTT. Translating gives CASSFASGSTDTQYF.